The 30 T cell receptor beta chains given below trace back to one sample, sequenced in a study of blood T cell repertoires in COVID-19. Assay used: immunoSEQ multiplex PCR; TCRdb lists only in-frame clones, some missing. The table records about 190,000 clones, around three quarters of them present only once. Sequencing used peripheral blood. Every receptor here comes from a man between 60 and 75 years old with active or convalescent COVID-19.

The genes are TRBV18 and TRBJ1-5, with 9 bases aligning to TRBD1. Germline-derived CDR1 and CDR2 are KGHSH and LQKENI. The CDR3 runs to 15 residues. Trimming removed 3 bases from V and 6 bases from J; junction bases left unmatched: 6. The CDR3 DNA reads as TGTGCCAGCTCACCTACGGGGACAGGGACTCAGCCCCAGCATTTT. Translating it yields CASSPTGTGTQPQHF.

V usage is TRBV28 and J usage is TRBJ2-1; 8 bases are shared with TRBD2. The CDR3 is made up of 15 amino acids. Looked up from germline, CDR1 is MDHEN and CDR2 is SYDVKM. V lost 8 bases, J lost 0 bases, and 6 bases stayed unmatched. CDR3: CASRGGGYSYNEQFF. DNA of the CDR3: TGTGCCAGCCGGGGGGGCGGGTACTCCTACAATGAGCAGTTCTTC. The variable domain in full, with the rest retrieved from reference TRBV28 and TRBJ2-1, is DVKVTQSSRYLVKRTGEKVFLECVQDMDHENMFWYRQDPGLGLRLIYFSYDVKMKEKGDIPEGYSVSREKKERFSLILESASTNQTSMYLCASRGGGYSYNEQFFGPGTRLTVL.

CDR3 loop: CASSIPGYAYEQYF. Here the CDR3 DNA reads TGTGCCAGTAGTATACCCGGGTACGCCTACGAGCAGTACTTC. The V and J genes are TRBV19 and TRBJ2-7; no firm D call. Trimming cost V 2 bases and J 2 bases, with 10 bases left between them. The CDR3 runs 14 residues. Germline CDR1 and CDR2: LNHDA and SQIVND (reference sequence).

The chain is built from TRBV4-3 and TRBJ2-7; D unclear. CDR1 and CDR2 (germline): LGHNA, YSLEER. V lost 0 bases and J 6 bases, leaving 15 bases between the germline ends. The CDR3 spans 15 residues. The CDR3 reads CASSQEYLISSEQYF. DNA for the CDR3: TGCGCCAGCAGCCAAGAATATCTTATTAGCAGCGAGCAGTACTTC.

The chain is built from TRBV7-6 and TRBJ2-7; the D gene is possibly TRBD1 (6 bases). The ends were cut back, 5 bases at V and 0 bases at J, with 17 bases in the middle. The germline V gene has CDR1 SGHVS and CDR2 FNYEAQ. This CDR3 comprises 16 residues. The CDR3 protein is CASSPAQGEGSYEQYF. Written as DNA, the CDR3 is TGTGCCAGCAGCCCGGCACAGGGAGAGGGCTCCTACGAGCAGTACTTC.

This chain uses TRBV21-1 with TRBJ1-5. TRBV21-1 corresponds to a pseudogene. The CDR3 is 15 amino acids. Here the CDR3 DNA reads TGTGCCAGCAGCGGGGGGACGCCCTATTATCAGCCCCAGCATTTT. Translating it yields CASSGGTPYYQPQHF.

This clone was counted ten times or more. For the CDR3, the DNA is TGTGCCAGTACCCCGGGGGGTTCGGATCAGCCCCAGCATTTT. The encoded protein is CASTPGGSDQPQHF. The J gene is TRBJ1-5, the V gene TRBV19, with D maybe TRBD1 (5 bases). This CDR3 has 14 residues. V shed 7 bases and J shed 5 bases, with 15 bases lying between them. The germline CDR1 and CDR2 sequences are LNHDA and SQIVND (reference sequence).

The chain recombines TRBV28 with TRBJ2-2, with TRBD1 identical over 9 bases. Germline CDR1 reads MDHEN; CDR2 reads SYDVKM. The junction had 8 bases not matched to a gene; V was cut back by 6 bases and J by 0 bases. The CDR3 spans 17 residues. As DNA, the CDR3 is TGTGCCAGCAGCCTTGCTGGGACAGGGTCGAACACCGGGGAGCTGTTTTTT. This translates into CASSLAGTGSNTGELFF.

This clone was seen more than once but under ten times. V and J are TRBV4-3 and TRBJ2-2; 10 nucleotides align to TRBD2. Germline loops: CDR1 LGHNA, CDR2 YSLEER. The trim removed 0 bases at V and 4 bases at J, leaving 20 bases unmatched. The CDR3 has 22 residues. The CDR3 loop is CASSQDRFGTSGEFISTGELFF. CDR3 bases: TGCGCCAGCAGCCAAGATCGTTTCGGAACTAGCGGGGAATTCATCAGCACCGGGGAGCTGTTTTTT.

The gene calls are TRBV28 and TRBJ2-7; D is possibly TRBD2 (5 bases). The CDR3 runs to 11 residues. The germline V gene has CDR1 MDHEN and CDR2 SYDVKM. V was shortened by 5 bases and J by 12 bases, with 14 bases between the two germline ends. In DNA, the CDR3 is TGTGCCAGCAGTACCGGAGGAATGTTGTACTTC. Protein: CASSTGGMLYF.

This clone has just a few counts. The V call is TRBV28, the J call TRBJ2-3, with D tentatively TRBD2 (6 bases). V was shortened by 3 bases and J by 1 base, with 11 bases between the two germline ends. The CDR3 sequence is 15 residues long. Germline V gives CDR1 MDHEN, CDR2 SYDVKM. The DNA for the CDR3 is TGTGCCAGCAGTTTTCGGGGGTTAGGCACAGATACGCAGTATTTT. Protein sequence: CASSFRGLGTDTQYF. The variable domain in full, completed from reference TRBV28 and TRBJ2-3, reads DVKVTQSSRYLVKRTGEKVFLECVQDMDHENMFWYRQDPGLGLRLIYFSYDVKMKEKGDIPEGYSVSREKKERFSLILESASTNQTSMYLCASSFRGLGTDTQYFGPGTRLTVL.

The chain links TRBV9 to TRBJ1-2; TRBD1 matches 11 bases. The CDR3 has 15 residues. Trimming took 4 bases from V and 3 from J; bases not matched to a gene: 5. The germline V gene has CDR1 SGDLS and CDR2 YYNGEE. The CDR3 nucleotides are TGTGCCAGCAGCAAAGGGGACAGGGGGGACTATGGCTACACCTTC. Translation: CASSKGDRGDYGYTF.

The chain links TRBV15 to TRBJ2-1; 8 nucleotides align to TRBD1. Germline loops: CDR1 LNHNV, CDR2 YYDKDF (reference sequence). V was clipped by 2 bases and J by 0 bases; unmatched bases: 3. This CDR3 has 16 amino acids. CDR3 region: CATSRPTGGSYNEQFF. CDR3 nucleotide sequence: TGTGCCACCAGCAGACCCACAGGGGGCTCCTACAATGAGCAGTTCTTC.

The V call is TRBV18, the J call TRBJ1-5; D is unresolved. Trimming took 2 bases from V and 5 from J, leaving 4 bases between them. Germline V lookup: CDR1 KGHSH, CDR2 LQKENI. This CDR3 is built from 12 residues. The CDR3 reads CASSPSDQPQHF. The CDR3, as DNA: TGTGCCAGCTCACCAAGCGATCAGCCCCAGCATTTT.

The CDR3 coding sequence is TGTGCCAGCGCCCCGGGGGGCAGGGTTATATGCTACGAGCAGTACTTC. Translation: CASAPGGRVICYEQYF. This rearrangement joins TRBV3-1 (or the pseudogene TRBV3-2) to TRBJ2-7, with TRBD2 as a possible D gene (7 bases). The CDR3 runs 16 residues. V lost 8 bases to trimming and J lost 3 bases, with 23 bases between them. The germline gives CDR1 LGHDT, CDR2 YNNKEL (reference sequence).

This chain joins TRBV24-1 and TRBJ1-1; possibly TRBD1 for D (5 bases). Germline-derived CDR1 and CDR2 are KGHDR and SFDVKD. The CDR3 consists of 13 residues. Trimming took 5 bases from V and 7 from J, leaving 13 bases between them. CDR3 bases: TGTGCCACCAGTGCCCCAGGGTATGGTGAAGCTTTCTTT. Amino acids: CATSAPGYGEAFF.

DNA of the CDR3: TGTGCCAGCAGCCAGGACACCTACGAGCAGTACTTC. It yields the protein CASSQDTYEQYF. The chain carries TRBV5-4 and TRBJ2-7; a weak D match, TRBD1 (5 bases). With 4 bases removed from V and 2 bases from J, the gap between germline ends came to 7 bases. Germline V lookup: CDR1 SGHNT, CDR2 YYREEE (reference sequence). CDR3 size: 12 residues. The full variable domain, its missing parts supplied by reference TRBV5-4 and TRBJ2-7, is ETGVTQSPTHLIKTRGQQVTLRCSSQSGHNTVSWYQQALGQGPQFIFQYYREEENGRGNFPPRFSGLQFPNYSSELNVNALELDDSALYLCASSQDTYEQYFGPGTRLTVT.

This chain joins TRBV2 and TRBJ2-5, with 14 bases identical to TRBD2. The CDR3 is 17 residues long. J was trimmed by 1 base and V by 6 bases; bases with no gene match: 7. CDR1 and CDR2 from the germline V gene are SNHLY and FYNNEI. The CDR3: CASRGLGLAGAQETQYF. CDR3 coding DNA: TGTGCCAGCAGGGGATTGGGACTAGCGGGGGCCCAAGAGACCCAGTACTTC.

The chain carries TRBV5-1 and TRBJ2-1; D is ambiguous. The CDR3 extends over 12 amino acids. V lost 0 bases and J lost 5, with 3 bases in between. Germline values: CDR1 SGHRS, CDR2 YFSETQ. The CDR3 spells CASSLGDNEQFF. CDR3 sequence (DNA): TGCGCCAGCAGCTTGGGAGACAATGAGCAGTTCTTC.

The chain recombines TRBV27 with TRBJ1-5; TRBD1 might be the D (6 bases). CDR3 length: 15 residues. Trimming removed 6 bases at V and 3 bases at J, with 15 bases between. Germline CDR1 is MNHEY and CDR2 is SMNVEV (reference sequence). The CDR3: CASSLGGGNNQPQHF. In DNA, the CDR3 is TGTGCCAGCAGCCTAGGGGGGGGGAACAATCAGCCCCAGCATTTT.

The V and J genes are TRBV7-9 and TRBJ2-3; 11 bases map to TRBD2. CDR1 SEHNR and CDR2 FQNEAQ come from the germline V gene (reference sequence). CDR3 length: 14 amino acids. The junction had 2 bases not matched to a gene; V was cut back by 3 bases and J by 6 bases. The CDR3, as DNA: TGTGCCAGCAGCTTTAGCGGGAGGGTGGATACGCAGTATTTT. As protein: CASSFSGRVDTQYF.

In nucleotides, the CDR3 is TGCGCCAGCAGCTTGGCCAGGGGACAGTACGATGGCTACACCTTC. It specifies CASSLARGQYDGYTF. The chain employs TRBV5-1 and TRBJ1-2; TRBD1 agrees at 7 bases. The length of the CDR3 is 15 residues. Germline V gene sequence: CDR1 SGHRS, CDR2 YFSETQ. Trimming cost V 0 bases and J 6 bases; bases outside gene matches: 8. The full variable domain, completed using reference TRBV5-1 and TRBJ1-2, is KAGVTQTPRYLIKTRGQQVTLSCSPISGHRSVSWYQQTPGQGLQFLFEYFSETQRNKGNFPGRFSGRQFSNSRSEMNVSTLELGDSALYLCASSLARGQYDGYTFGSGTRLTVV.

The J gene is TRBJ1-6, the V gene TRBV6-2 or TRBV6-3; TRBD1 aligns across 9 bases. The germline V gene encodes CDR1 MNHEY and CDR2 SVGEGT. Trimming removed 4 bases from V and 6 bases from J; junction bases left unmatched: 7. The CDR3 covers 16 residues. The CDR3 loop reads CASSSRTGAFNSPLHF. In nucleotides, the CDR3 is TGTGCCAGCAGTTCACGGACAGGGGCGTTTAATTCACCCCTCCACTTT.

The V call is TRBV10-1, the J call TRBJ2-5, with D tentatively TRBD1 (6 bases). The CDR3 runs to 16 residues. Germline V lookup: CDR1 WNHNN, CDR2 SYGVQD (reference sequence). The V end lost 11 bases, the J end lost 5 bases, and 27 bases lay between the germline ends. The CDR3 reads CAARTKGHRGWETQYF. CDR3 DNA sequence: TGCGCCGCTAGGACAAAGGGACATCGGGGATGGGAGACCCAGTACTTC.

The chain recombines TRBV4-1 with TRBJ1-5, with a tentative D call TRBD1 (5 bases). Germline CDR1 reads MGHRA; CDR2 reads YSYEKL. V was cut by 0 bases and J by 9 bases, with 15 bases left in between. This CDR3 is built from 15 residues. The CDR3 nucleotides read TGCGCCAGCAGCCAAGATCCAGCCTCCGGGGGGCCCCAGCATTTT. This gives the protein CASSQDPASGGPQHF.

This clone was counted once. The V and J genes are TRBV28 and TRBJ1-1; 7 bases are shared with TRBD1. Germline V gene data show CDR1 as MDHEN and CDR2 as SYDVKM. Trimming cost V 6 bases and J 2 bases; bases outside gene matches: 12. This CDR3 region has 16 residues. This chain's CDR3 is CASSEGPGGRNTEAFF. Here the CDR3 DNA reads TGTGCCAGCAGCGAAGGGCCAGGGGGACGCAACACTGAAGCTTTCTTT.

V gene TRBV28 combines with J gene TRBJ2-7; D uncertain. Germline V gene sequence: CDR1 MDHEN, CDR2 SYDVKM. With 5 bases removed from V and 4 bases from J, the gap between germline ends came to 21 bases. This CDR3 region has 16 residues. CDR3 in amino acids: CASSRHEAPSLYEQYF. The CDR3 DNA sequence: TGTGCCAGCAGTCGCCATGAGGCGCCTTCACTTTACGAGCAGTACTTC.

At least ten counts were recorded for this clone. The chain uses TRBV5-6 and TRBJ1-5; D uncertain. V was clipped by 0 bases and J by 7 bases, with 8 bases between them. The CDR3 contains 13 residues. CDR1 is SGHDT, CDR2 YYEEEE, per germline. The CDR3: CASSLASGQPQHF. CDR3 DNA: TGTGCCAGCAGCTTGGCCTCGGGACAGCCCCAGCATTTT.

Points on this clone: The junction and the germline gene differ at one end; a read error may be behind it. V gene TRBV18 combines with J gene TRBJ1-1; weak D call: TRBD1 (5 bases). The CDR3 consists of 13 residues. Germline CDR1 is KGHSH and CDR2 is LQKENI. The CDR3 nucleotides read TGTGCCAGCTCACCACAGGGGAACTCTGAAGCTTTCTTT. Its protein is CASSPQGNSEAFF. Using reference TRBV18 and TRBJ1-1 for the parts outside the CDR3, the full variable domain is NAGVMQNPRHLVRRRGQEARLRCSPMKGHSHVYWYRQLPEEGLKFMVYLQKENIIDESGMPKERFSAEFPKEGPSILRIQQVVRGDSAAYFCASSPQGNSEAFFGQGTRLTVV.

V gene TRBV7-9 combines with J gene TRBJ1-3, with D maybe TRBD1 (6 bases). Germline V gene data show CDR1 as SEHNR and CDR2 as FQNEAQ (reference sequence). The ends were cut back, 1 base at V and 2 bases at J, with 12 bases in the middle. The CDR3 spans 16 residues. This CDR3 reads CASSLGQGQAGNTIYF. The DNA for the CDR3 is TGTGCCAGCAGCTTAGGGCAGGGGCAAGCTGGAAACACCATATATTTT.